This T cell receptor beta chain is from a study of lymphopenia after photon versus proton radiotherapy. Overall study results and limits: Proton therapy kept repertoires fairly stable, unlike photons, which gained effector/memory cells. After the lymphocyte nadir, photon-treated repertoires showed oligoclonal expansion, especially of CD8+ Temra cells. Only patients who died were analyzed for survival; proton advantage is unproven.

A remark on this clone: Its antigen is not identified.

Profiling relied on immunoSEQ multiplex PCR, and the TCRdb table lists in-frame clones only, not all of them. The sample includes 42,000 or so clones, about 83% of them seen just once. Germline loops: CDR1 MNHEY, CDR2 SMNVEV (reference sequence). After removal of 3 bases from V and 2 bases from J, the junction contained 8 bases not matched to a gene. The length of the CDR3 is 16 residues. This specimen consisted of peripheral blood, obtained from a patient treated with proton-based radiotherapy. The TCR sequence derives from a woman in her 70s with pancreatic cancer. The chain couples TRBV27 to TRBJ2-3; 7 bases line up with TRBD1. The CDR3 region is CASSLGRDSFTDTQYF. CDR3 nucleotides: TGTGCCAGCAGTTTGGGCCGGGACAGCTTCACAGATACGCAGTATTTT.